Below, 7 T cell receptor beta chains from the same sample are listed, as sequenced in a study of T cell changes during pregnancy in multiple sclerosis. This table comes from immunoSEQ multiplex PCR, and its TCRdb copy is limited to in-frame clones, with some not included. The sample lists tens of thousands of clones, approximately 92% occurring once. The sample consisted of peripheral blood, taken in the third trimester of pregnancy. Receptors originate from a female donor in good health, enrolled as a control in a pregnancy study.

The chain is built from TRBV28 and TRBJ1-6; TRBD1 is a possible D gene (6 bases). The V gene's germline CDR1 is MDHEN and CDR2 SYDVKM. This CDR3 has 15 residues. V was cut by 5 bases and J by 7 bases, with 15 bases left in between. DNA for the CDR3: TGTGCCAGCAGTCCCCTAACTGGACAGAATTCACCCCTCCACTTT. Its protein is CASSPLTGQNSPLHF.

The rearrangement uses TRBV15 and TRBJ2-3; TRBD2 might be the D (6 bases). V was pared by 5 bases and J by 6 bases, with 18 bases between. CDR1 is LNHNV and CDR2 is YYDKDF in the germline V gene (reference sequence). The CDR3 has 15 residues. The CDR3 region has the DNA TGTGCCACCAGCCGGGACTCCGGGGGAACGGATACGCAGTATTTT. It is translated as CATSRDSGGTDTQYF.

This clone was counted a single time. The genes are TRBV19 and TRBJ2-1, with TRBD2 identical over 12 bases. V was clipped by 6 bases and J by 6 bases; unmatched bases: 12. The CDR3 has 17 residues. CDR1 is LNHDA and CDR2 is SQIVND in the germline V gene (reference sequence). CDR3 DNA sequence: TGTGCCAGTAGCATCGCGGTCAGGACTAGCGGGACCAATGAGCAGTTCTTC. It specifies CASSIAVRTSGTNEQFF. The full variable domain, completed using reference TRBV19 and TRBJ2-1, is DGGITQSPKYLFRKEGQNVTLSCEQNLNHDAMYWYRQDPGQGLRLIYYSQIVNDFQKGDIAEGYSVSREKKESFPLTVTSAQKNPTAFYLCASSIAVRTSGTNEQFFGPGTRLTVL.

The gene calls are TRBV28 and TRBJ1-5; D may be TRBD1 (5 bases). V lost 5 bases and J 3 bases, leaving 11 bases between the germline ends. This CDR3 region has 14 residues. Germline CDR1 is MDHEN and CDR2 is SYDVKM. The CDR3 sequence: CASSPGTANQPQHF. The CDR3, as DNA: TGTGCCAGCAGTCCCGGGACTGCCAATCAGCCCCAGCATTTT.

The gene calls are TRBV9 and TRBJ2-1; 13 bases are a match to TRBD2. The CDR3 spans 17 residues. Trimming removed 3 bases from V and 4 bases from J; junction bases left unmatched: 7. Per germline, CDR1 SGDLS and CDR2 YYNGEE. The CDR3 reads CASSAGTSGEVYNEQFF. In nucleotides, the CDR3 is TGTGCCAGCAGCGCGGGGACTAGCGGGGAGGTTTACAATGAGCAGTTCTTC. The whole variable domain, remainder taken from reference TRBV9 and TRBJ2-1, is DSGVTQTPKHLITATGQRVTLRCSPRSGDLSVYWYQQSLDQGLQFLIQYYNGEERAKGNILERFSAQQFPDLHSELNLSSLELGDSALYFCASSAGTSGEVYNEQFFGPGTRLTVL.

The rearrangement uses TRBV4-3 and TRBJ2-5; TRBD1 is a possible D gene (7 bases). The V end lost 4 bases, the J end lost 5 bases, and 20 bases lay between the germline ends. Per the germline V gene, CDR1 is LGHNA and CDR2 is YSLEER. This CDR3 region has 16 residues. The CDR3 sequence is CASSPRQGGRVETQYF. For the CDR3, the DNA is TGCGCCAGCAGCCCCCGACAGGGAGGTAGGGTGGAGACCCAGTACTTC.

This clone has just one count. This chain uses TRBV6-1 with TRBJ1-2; D unclear. Trimming pared 1 base from V and 4 bases from J, leaving 13 bases between. The germline gives CDR1 MNHNS, CDR2 SASEGT. The CDR3 runs to 15 residues. The DNA of the CDR3 is TGTGCCAGCAGTGAAGGGGCAAGGTCAGTCTATGGCTACACCTTC. As protein: CASSEGARSVYGYTF.